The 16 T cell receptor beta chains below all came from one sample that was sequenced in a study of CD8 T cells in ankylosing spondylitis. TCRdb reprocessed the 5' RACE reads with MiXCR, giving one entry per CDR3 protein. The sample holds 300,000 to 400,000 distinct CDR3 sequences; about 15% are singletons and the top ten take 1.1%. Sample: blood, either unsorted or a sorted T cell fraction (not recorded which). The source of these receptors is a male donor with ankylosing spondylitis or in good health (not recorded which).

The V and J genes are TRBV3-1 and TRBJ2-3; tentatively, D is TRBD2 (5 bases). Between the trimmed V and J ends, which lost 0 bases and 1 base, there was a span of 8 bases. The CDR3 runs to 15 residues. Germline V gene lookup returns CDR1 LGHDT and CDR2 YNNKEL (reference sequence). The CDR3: CASSQDLGGTDTQYF. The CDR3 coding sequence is TGTGCCAGCAGCCAAGATCTCGGGGGCACAGATACGCAGTATTTT.

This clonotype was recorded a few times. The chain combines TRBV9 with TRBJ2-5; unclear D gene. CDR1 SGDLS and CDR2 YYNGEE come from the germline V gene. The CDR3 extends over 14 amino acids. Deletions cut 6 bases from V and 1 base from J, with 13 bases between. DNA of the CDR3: TGTGCCAGCAACAACGGGTGGGGCCAAGAGACCCAGTACTTC. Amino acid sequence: CASNNGWGQETQYF.

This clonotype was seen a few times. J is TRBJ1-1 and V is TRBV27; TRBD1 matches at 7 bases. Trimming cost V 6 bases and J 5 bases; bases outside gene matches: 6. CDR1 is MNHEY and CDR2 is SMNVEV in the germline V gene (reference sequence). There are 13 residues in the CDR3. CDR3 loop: CASRQGFGTEAFF. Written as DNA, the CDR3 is TGTGCCAGCAGACAGGGGTTCGGGACTGAAGCTTTCTTT.

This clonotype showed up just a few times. The CDR3 coding sequence is TGTGCCAGCAGTGAGGTCGGAAATTCACCCCTCCACTTT. This gives the protein CASSEVGNSPLHF. The rearrangement links TRBV6-1 to TRBJ1-6; D gene uncertain. This CDR3 is 13 amino acids long. Germline V gene data show CDR1 as MNHNS and CDR2 as SASEGT. Trimming took off 3 bases at V and 7 bases at J, with 7 bases between the two ends.

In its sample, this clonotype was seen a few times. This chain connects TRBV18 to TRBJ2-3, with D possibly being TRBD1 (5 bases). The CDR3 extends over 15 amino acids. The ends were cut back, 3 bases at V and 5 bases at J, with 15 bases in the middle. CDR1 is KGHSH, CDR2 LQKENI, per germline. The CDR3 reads CASSPGEGVQDTQYF. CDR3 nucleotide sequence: TGTGCCAGCTCACCTGGGGAAGGGGTTCAAGATACGCAGTATTTT.

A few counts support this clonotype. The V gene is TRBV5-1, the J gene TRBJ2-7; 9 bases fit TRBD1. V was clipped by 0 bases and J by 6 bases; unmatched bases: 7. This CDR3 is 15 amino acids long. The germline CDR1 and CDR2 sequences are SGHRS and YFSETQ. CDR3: CASSLAGDRGGEQYF. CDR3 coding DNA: TGCGCCAGCAGCTTGGCCGGAGACAGGGGGGGCGAGCAGTACTTC.

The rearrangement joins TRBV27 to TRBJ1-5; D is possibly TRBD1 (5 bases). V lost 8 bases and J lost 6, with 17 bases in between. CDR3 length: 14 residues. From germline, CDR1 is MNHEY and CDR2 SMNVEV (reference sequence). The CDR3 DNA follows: TGTGCCAGCCGCTCAACAGGAGGCACTCAGCCCCAGCATTTT. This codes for CASRSTGGTQPQHF.

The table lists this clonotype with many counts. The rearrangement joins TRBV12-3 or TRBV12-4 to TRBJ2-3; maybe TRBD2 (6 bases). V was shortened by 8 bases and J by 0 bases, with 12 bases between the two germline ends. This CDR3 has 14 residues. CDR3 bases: TGTGCCAGCGGGCGGGAAGGAAGCACAGATACGCAGTATTTT. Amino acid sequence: CASGREGSTDTQYF.

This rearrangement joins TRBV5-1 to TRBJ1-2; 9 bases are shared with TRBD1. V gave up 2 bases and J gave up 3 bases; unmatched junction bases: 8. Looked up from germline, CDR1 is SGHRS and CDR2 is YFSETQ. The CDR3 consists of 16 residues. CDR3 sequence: CASSLNPTGGHYGYTF. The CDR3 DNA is TGCGCCAGCAGCTTAAATCCAACAGGGGGCCACTATGGCTACACCTTC.

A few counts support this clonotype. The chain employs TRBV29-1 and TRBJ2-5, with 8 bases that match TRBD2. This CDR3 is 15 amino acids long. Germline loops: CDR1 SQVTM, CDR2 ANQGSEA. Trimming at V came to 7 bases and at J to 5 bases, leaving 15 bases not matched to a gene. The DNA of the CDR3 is TGCAGCGCCCTAACGAGGCGGCAGCGGGAGGAGACCCAGTACTTC. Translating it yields CSALTRRQREETQYF.

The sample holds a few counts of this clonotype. CDR3 protein: CASSYSRRGYYEQYF. The CDR3 DNA follows: TGTGCCAGCAGTTACTCGAGGAGGGGGTACTACGAGCAGTACTTC. The gene calls are TRBV6-5 and TRBJ2-7; D possibly uses TRBD1 or TRBD2 (6 bases each). The CDR3 sequence is 15 residues long. Germline CDR1 and CDR2: MNHEY and SVGAGI. V was trimmed by 0 bases and J by 3 bases, leaving 12 bases between them.

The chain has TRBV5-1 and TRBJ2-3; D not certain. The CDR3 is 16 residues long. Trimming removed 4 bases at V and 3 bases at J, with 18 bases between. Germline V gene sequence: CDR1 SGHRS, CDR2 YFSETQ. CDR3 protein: CASSPRPPDGTDTQYF. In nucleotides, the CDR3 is TGCGCCAGCAGCCCGAGGCCACCCGACGGGACAGATACGCAGTATTTT.

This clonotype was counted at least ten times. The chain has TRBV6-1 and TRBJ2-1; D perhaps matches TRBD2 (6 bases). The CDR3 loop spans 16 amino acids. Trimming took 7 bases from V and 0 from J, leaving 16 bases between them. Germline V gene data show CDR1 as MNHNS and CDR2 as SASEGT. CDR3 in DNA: TGTGCCAGCACTCCAGTGGGGGGACTCTCCTACAATGAGCAGTTCTTC. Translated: CASTPVGGLSYNEQFF.

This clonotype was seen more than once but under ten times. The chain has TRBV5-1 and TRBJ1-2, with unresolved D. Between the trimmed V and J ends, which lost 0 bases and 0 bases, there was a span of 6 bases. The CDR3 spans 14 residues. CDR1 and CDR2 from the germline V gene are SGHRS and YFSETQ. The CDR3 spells CASSLGHTNYGYTF. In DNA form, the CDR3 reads TGCGCCAGCAGCTTGGGGCATACTAACTATGGCTACACCTTC.

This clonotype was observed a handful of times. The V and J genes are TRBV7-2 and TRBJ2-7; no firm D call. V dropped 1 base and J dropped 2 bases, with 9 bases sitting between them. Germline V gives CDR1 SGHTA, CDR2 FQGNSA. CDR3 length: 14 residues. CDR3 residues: CASSLVWGTYEQYF. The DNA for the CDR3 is TGTGCCAGCAGCTTAGTCTGGGGAACCTACGAGCAGTACTTC. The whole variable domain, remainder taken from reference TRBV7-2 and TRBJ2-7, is GAGVSQSPSNKVTEKGKDVELRCDPISGHTALYWYRQSLGQGLEFLIYFQGNSAPDKSGLPSDRFSAERTGGSVSTLTIQRTQQEDSAVYLCASSLVWGTYEQYFGPGTRLTVT.

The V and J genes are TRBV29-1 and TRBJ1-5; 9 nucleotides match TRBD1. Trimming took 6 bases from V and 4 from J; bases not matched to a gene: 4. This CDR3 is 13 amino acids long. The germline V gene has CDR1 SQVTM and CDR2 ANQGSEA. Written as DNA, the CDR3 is TGCAGCGTCGGCGGGACAGGGAATCAGCCCCAGCATTTT. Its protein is CSVGGTGNQPQHF. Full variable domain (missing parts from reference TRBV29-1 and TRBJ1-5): SAVISQKPSRDICQRGTSLTIQCQVDSQVTMMFWYRQQPGQSLTLIATANQGSEATYESGFVIDKFPISRPNLTFSTLTVSNMSPEDSSIYLCSVGGTGNQPQHFGDGTRLSIL.